The 2 T cell receptor beta chains presented below share a single source sample, sequenced in a study of T-cell reconstitution after alpha-beta-depleted transplantation in children. Unique molecular identifiers were incorporated into the prepared TCRbeta library. TCRdb called the PCR reads again in MiXCR, with one record for every CDR3 protein. The sample consists of a few hundred thousand distinct CDR3 sequences, approximately 9.9% of them appearing once. The specimen comprised PBMCs from the stem cell graft donor, sampled from the stem cell graft. Receptors originate from a human donor who donated a stem cell graft to a child with SCID.

This clonotype showed up many times. J is TRBJ2-7 and V is TRBV27, with D perhaps matching TRBD1 (5 bases). From germline, CDR1 is MNHEY and CDR2 SMNVEV (reference sequence). The CDR3 sequence is 13 residues long. Trimming cost V 0 bases and J 3 bases, with 6 bases left between them. The CDR3 sequence is CASSLSGDYEQYF. In DNA form, the CDR3 reads TGTGCCAGCAGTTTATCAGGGGACTACGAGCAGTACTTC.

At least ten counts were recorded for this clonotype. The V and J genes are TRBV5-1 and TRBJ2-7; the D gene is possibly TRBD2 (5 bases). The CDR3 contains 14 residues. CDR1 and CDR2 from the germline V gene are SGHRS and YFSETQ. Trimming pared 2 bases from V and 6 bases from J, leaving 15 bases between. This CDR3 reads CASSFRGQASEQYF. DNA of the CDR3: TGCGCCAGCAGCTTTCGCGGGCAGGCCTCCGAGCAGTACTTC.